What follows is one TCR beta chain and its context. The sample comes from a study of molecular identifiers for immune sequencing clone quantification. Each CDR3 protein gets one entry after TCRdb re-called the PCR reads with MiXCR. The sample shows approximately 500,000 distinct CDR3 sequences, 25% of them seen only once. This TCR derives from a human donor in good health. Some libraries in this study had Jurkat cell RNA spiked in. Source material: naive CD8+ T cells from blood, with Jurkat cell RNA spiked in. Subset defined: FACS-sorted CD8+CD4-CCR7+CD45RA+ naive T cells.

The CDR3 here is CSVEGKSYNEQFF. The CDR3 coding sequence is TGCAGCGTTGAGGGGAAATCTTACAATGAGCAGTTCTTC. The chain uses TRBV29-1 and TRBJ2-1; D unresolved. The germline gives CDR1 SQVTM, CDR2 ANQGSEA. The CDR3 covers 13 residues. Trimming removed 3 bases from V and 4 bases from J, with 10 bases in between.